This TCR beta chain was sequenced in a study of blood T cell repertoires in COVID-19. Trimming pared 4 bases from V and 8 bases from J, leaving 15 bases between. There are 14 residues in the CDR3. From germline, CDR1 is SGHRS and CDR2 YFSETQ. In the original analysis: Reference gene primers were amplified, and this amplification served to estimate nucleated cell counts. Libraries were prepared by immunoSEQ multiplex PCR; TCRdb keeps only in-frame clonotypes and omits some of them. The DNA was the basis for D and trimming; V, J and clone size are from that table. The sample carries roughly 200,000 clones, more than 70% recorded once.

The sequencing sample was made of peripheral blood. The receptor was derived from a woman aged 25 to 39 with acute or convalescent COVID-19. This rearrangement joins TRBV5-1 to TRBJ1-4; D unresolved. The CDR3 loop reads CASSIGRLEEKLFF. Here the CDR3 DNA reads TGCGCCAGCAGCATCGGTCGTTTAGAGGAAAAACTGTTTTTT.